These 21 T cell receptor beta chains came from one sample sequenced in a study. MiXCR, applied by TCRdb to the RT-PCR reads, yields one record per CDR3 protein. The sample has about 680,000 distinct CDR3 sequences; around 14% are singletons. Sample: memory CD4+ T cells from blood. These receptors were obtained from a female donor in good health, serving as a healthy control.

This clonotype was observed many times. The V and J genes are TRBV25-1 and TRBJ1-1; D is possibly TRBD1 (5 bases). CDR3 length equals 14 residues. V shed 2 bases and J shed 6 bases, with 13 bases lying between them. Germline V gene data show CDR1 as MGHDK and CDR2 as SYGVNS. Written as DNA, the CDR3 is TGTGCCAGCAGTGAAATTAGGGGTGGGGCTGAAGCTTTCTTT. This gives the protein CASSEIRGGAEAFF.

This clonotype has a count of ten or more. The chain is built from TRBV20-1 and TRBJ2-7; D may be TRBD1 (5 bases). CDR1 and CDR2 from the germline V gene are DFQATT and SNEGSKA (reference sequence). Trimming cost V 6 bases and J 0 bases, with 6 bases left between them. This CDR3 comprises 11 residues. This CDR3 reads CSAGVSYEQYF. The CDR3 DNA sequence: TGCAGTGCAGGGGTCTCCTACGAGCAGTACTTC.

The genes are TRBV18 and TRBJ2-7; 7 bases align to TRBD1. Trimming cost V 4 bases and J 9 bases; bases outside gene matches: 12. The CDR3 extends over 14 amino acids. CDR1 is KGHSH and CDR2 is LQKENI in the germline V gene. CDR3 sequence reads: CASSLGTATGLQYF. The CDR3 DNA reads as TGTGCCAGCTCACTCGGGACAGCCACGGGGCTGCAGTACTTC.

J is TRBJ2-5 and V is TRBV12-3 or TRBV12-4; D not certain. The V end lost 2 bases, the J end lost 9 bases, and 22 bases lay between the germline ends. CDR3 length: 16 amino acids. CDR3 nucleotides: TGTGCCAGCAGTTTAAAGGATGAGTGGCCGGGTGAGGCCCAGTACTTC. Amino acid sequence: CASSLKDEWPGEAQYF.

As concerns this clonotype: A much more abundant neighbour one base away suggests this may be a read error. This chain links TRBV5-1 with TRBJ1-5; 9 bases agree with TRBD1. The CDR3 is made up of 14 amino acids. CDR1 is SGHRS, CDR2 YFSETQ, per germline. The CDR3 protein is CTSRPDRGNQPQHF. In DNA, the CDR3 is TGCACCAGCAGGCCCGACAGGGGGAATCAGCCCCAGCATTTT.

The rearrangement joins TRBV5-5 to TRBJ2-5; D assignment may be TRBD1 or TRBD2 (6 bases each). CDR1 SGHKS and CDR2 YYEKEE come from the germline V gene (reference sequence). This CDR3 is 18 amino acids long. The V end was cut by 4 bases, the J end by 5 bases, with 27 bases between. This CDR3 is CASSRSRLDPGARETQYF. Written as DNA, the CDR3 is TGTGCCAGCAGCCGAAGCAGGCTAGACCCGGGGGCGCGGGAGACCCAGTACTTC. The full variable domain, its missing parts supplied by reference TRBV5-5 and TRBJ2-5, is DAGVTQSPTHLIKTRGQQVTLRCSPISGHKSVSWYQQVLGQGPQFIFQYYEKEERGRGNFPDRFSARQFPNYSSELNVNALLLGDSALYLCASSRSRLDPGARETQYFGPGTRLLVL.

The gene calls are TRBV6-6 and TRBJ2-7; D gene unclear. This CDR3 has 14 residues. CDR1 is MNHNY and CDR2 is SVGAGI in the germline V gene (reference sequence). V was trimmed by 2 bases and J by 6 bases, leaving 14 bases between them. The CDR3 spells CASSYGSTGSEQYF. CDR3 sequence (DNA): TGTGCCAGCAGTTACGGAAGCACCGGGTCCGAGCAGTACTTC.

Many counts were recorded for this clonotype. The V gene is TRBV5-1, the J gene TRBJ2-4, with TRBD2 as a possible D gene (6 bases). Per the germline V gene, CDR1 is SGHRS and CDR2 is YFSETQ. This CDR3 is built from 14 residues. Trimming pared 2 bases from V and 9 bases from J, leaving 15 bases between. The DNA for the CDR3 is TGCGCCAGCAGCTTTGGGGCCCCGGAGGGCATTCAGTACTTC. Translation: CASSFGAPEGIQYF.

This chain links TRBV7-2 with TRBJ2-7, with D possibly TRBD2 on 6 matching bases. The CDR3 consists of 14 residues. The germline V gene encodes CDR1 SGHTA and CDR2 FQGNSA. V was pared by 1 base and J by 5 bases, with 12 bases between. The CDR3, as DNA: TGTGCCAGCAGCTTAGGGGGGACTCTAGACGAGCAGTACTTC. It translates to CASSLGGTLDEQYF. Full variable domain (missing parts from reference TRBV7-2 and TRBJ2-7): GAGVSQSPSNKVTEKGKDVELRCDPISGHTALYWYRQSLGQGLEFLIYFQGNSAPDKSGLPSDRFSAERTGGSVSTLTIQRTQQEDSAVYLCASSLGGTLDEQYFGPGTRLTVT.

Of note for this clonotype: A much larger clonotype is one base distant, so this may be a read error. The rearrangement joins TRBV5-6 to TRBJ1-5; no clear D. CDR1 SGHDT and CDR2 YYEEEE come from the germline V gene. V lost 0 bases and J 6 bases, leaving 10 bases between the germline ends. The CDR3 is 14 amino acids. CDR3 sequence (DNA): TGTGCCAGCAGCTTGGTAGGGATGATTCAGCCCCAGCATTTT. Translating gives CASSLVGMIQPQHF.

This chain joins TRBV25-1 and TRBJ1-4; TRBD1 is a possible D gene (5 bases). This CDR3 comprises 13 residues. The ends were cut back, 6 bases at V and 4 bases at J, with 9 bases in the middle. In germline, CDR1 is MGHDK, CDR2 SYGVNS. The CDR3, as DNA: TGTGCCAGCAGCGGACACTTTAATGAAAAACTGTTTTTT. This sequence encodes CASSGHFNEKLFF.

CDR3 sequence: CASSPGTSATDTQYF. The CDR3 nucleotides read TGTGCCAGCAGCCCCGGGACTAGCGCCACAGATACGCAGTATTTT. The chain links TRBV3-1 to TRBJ2-3; 10 nucleotides line up with TRBD2. Germline V CDR1 and CDR2: LGHDT, YNNKEL (reference sequence). V shed 4 bases and J 2 bases; nucleotides not matched to a gene: 3. The CDR3 spans 15 residues.

This clonotype was picked up a small number of times. The chain joins TRBV7-8 to TRBJ1-4; 10 nucleotides agree with TRBD1. The CDR3 covers 16 residues. The junction had 10 bases not matched to a gene; V was cut back by 5 bases and J by 7 bases. Germline lookup yields CDR1 SGHVS and CDR2 FQNEAQ. The CDR3 sequence: CASSRRDRGEGEKLFF. In DNA, the CDR3 is TGTGCCAGCAGCCGCCGGGACAGGGGAGAGGGTGAAAAACTGTTTTTT.

The rearrangement uses TRBV28 and TRBJ1-2, with D hard to call. CDR3 length equals 13 residues. The V end lost 8 bases, the J end lost 4 bases, and 14 bases lay between the germline ends. Per germline, CDR1 MDHEN and CDR2 SYDVKM. The CDR3 is CASQALHFYGYTF. In nucleotides, the CDR3 is TGTGCCAGCCAGGCTCTTCATTTCTATGGCTACACCTTC.

The chain combines TRBV5-4 with TRBJ1-2; TRBD1 aligns across 8 bases. CDR1 is SGHNT and CDR2 is YYREEE in the germline V gene (reference sequence). CDR3 length equals 15 residues. After removal of 0 bases from V and 3 bases from J, the junction contained 4 bases not matched to a gene. The CDR3 loop is CASSLGTGTYYGYTF. In DNA, the CDR3 is TGTGCCAGCAGCTTGGGGACAGGGACCTACTATGGCTACACCTTC.

The table lists this clonotype with many counts. This sequence joins TRBV27 and TRBJ1-3, with D unresolved. This CDR3 has 15 amino acids. The V end lost 2 bases, the J end lost 0 bases, and 8 bases lay between the germline ends. Germline V gives CDR1 MNHEY, CDR2 SMNVEV (reference sequence). The CDR3 reads CASSLEVDSGNTIYF. The CDR3 bases are TGTGCCAGCAGTTTAGAAGTCGACTCTGGAAACACCATATATTTT.

The chain links TRBV7-2 to TRBJ1-3; no firm D call. Per germline, CDR1 SGHTA and CDR2 FQGNSA. This CDR3 comprises 16 residues. With 0 bases removed from V and 0 bases from J, the gap between germline ends came to 9 bases. CDR3 in DNA: TGTGCCAGCAGCTTAGCAAATCCGGGCTCTGGAAACACCATATATTTT. Its protein is CASSLANPGSGNTIYF.

This clonotype appeared a few times. This chain links TRBV5-1 with TRBJ1-6, with TRBD1 as a possible D gene (6 bases). The CDR3 is 14 residues long. The germline V and J ends were trimmed by 1 base and 8 bases, with 10 bases remaining between them. Germline V lookup: CDR1 SGHRS, CDR2 YFSETQ. This CDR3 is CASSLSSGDSPLHF. The CDR3, as DNA: TGCGCCAGCAGCTTGTCGTCAGGGGATTCACCCCTCCACTTT.

This chain uses TRBV18 with TRBJ1-3; D gene unclear. CDR3 length equals 15 residues. The V end lost 5 bases, the J end lost 0 bases, and 11 bases lay between the germline ends. CDR1 KGHSH and CDR2 LQKENI come from the germline V gene. In nucleotides, the CDR3 is TGTGCCAGCTCAAGAGACGGTAACTCTGGAAACACCATATATTTT. It specifies CASSRDGNSGNTIYF.

The chain carries TRBV12-3 or TRBV12-4 and TRBJ1-6, with a weak D call TRBD1 (5 bases). This CDR3 contains 15 residues. V was cut by 0 bases and J by 9 bases, with 12 bases left in between. CDR3 protein: CASSLAGTPRSPLHF. In nucleotides, the CDR3 is TGTGCCAGCAGTTTAGCAGGGACGCCTCGTTCACCCCTCCACTTT.

The V call is TRBV5-1, the J call TRBJ2-1; 7 nucleotides line up with TRBD2. Per germline, CDR1 SGHRS and CDR2 YFSETQ. This CDR3 has 18 residues. V lost 1 base to trimming and J lost 5 bases; unmatched junction nucleotides: 15. CDR3: CASSLWGGGASGDNEQFF. The CDR3 DNA follows: TGCGCCAGCAGCTTGTGGGGGGGTGGGGCTAGCGGTGACAATGAGCAGTTCTTC. The full variable domain, rest sourced from reference TRBV5-1 and TRBJ2-1, is KAGVTQTPRYLIKTRGQQVTLSCSPISGHRSVSWYQQTPGQGLQFLFEYFSETQRNKGNFPGRFSGRQFSNSRSEMNVSTLELGDSALYLCASSLWGGGASGDNEQFFGPGTRLTVL.